A selection of T cell receptor beta chains follows, all from one sample in a study of blood T cell repertoires in COVID-19. Only in-frame clones appear in the TCRdb table, and some are missing; sequencing was by immunoSEQ multiplex PCR. Found here are 200,000 or so clones, about nine tenths of them singletons; the top ten hold roughly 2.7%. The source material was PBMCs or T cells enriched from blood (not recorded which). The origin of the receptors is a woman aged 25 to 39 who had recovered from COVID-19. Each CDR3 is given with its conserved first and last residue. A D gene is named only where the DNA matches it firmly. Where a row states a size, it is once, few, many or the class of an expanded clone; other rows omit it.

NA	TRBV7-3	TRBJ1-2	TRBD1	16	TGTGCCAGCAGCTTAAAGCCCAGGGACAGCCAAACTGGCTACACCTTC	CASSLKPRDSQTGYTF
once	TRBV19	TRBJ1-6	NA	14	TGTGCCAGTAGTATACCGACTGGAAATTCACCCCTCCACTTT	CASSIPTGNSPLHF
NA	TRBV18	TRBJ2-1	NA	16	TGTGCCAGCTCACCCCCAGCAGGGATCGCCTACAATGAGCAGTTCTTC	CASSPPAGIAYNEQFF
NA	TRBV14	TRBJ1-2	NA	17	TGTGCCAGCAGCCAAGCTCTAGAGGAACGGTGGGACTATGGCTACACCTTC	CASSQALEERWDYGYTF
once	TRBV7-6	TRBJ1-1	NA	14	TGTGCCAGCAGCTCTACAGGGATGAACACTGAAGCTTTCTTT	CASSSTGMNTEAFF
NA	TRBV10-3	TRBJ1-2	NA	16	TGTGCCATCAGTACCCAGGGGACCGCAATAATCTATGGCTACACCTTC	CAISTQGTAIIYGYTF
NA	TRBV30	TRBJ2-3	NA	15	TGTGCCTGGAGTCCCCTGCCGGGTGGATCAGATACGCAGTATTTT	CAWSPLPGGSDTQYF
NA	TRBV19	TRBJ2-5	NA	18	TGTGCCAGTAGTATAGAGCCAGGCCCTAGCGTCCTTAAAGAGACCCAGTACTTC	CASSIEPGPSVLKETQYF
NA	TRBV4-3	TRBJ1-6	NA	14	TGCGCCAGCAGCCAAGATCGTACAGATTCACCCCTCCACTTT	CASSQDRTDSPLHF
NA	TRBV5-1	TRBJ1-2	NA	11	TGCGCCAGCCTTCCCCACAGGGGCTACACCTTC	CASLPHRGYTF
NA	TRBV11-3	TRBJ2-1	TRBD2	17	TGTGCCAGCAGCTTAGGACTAGCGGGGGGGAAGGAGGATGAGCAGTTCTTC	CASSLGLAGGKEDEQFF
NA	TRBV9	TRBJ1-2	NA	14	TGTGCCAGCAGCGTAGACACACGGGGGTATGGCTACACCTTC	CASSVDTRGYGYTF
NA	TRBV18	TRBJ1-1	TRBD1	15	TGTGCCAGCTCGCAGACAGGGGGCTTCAACACTGAAGCTTTCTTT	CASSQTGGFNTEAFF
NA	TRBV6-4	TRBJ2-2	NA	14	TGTGCCAGCAGTCCCCAACCGGACTCCGGGGAGCTGTTTTTT	CASSPQPDSGELFF
once	TRBV25-1	TRBJ1-1	NA	12	TGTGCCAGCAGACGAGGGGGGGCTGAAGCTTTCTTT	CASRRGGAEAFF
few	TRBV2	TRBJ1-1	NA	14	TGTGCCAGCAGTGAACAGGGGATGAACACTGAAGCTTTCTTT	CASSEQGMNTEAFF
NA	TRBV5-4	TRBJ2-5	NA	13	TGTGCCAGCAGCTTCCAGGCGGGGGAGACCCAGTACTTC	CASSFQAGETQYF
NA	TRBV18	TRBJ1-1	NA	17	TGTGCCAGCTCACCAAGTCAGCAGGGGTGGGGGAACACTGAAGCTTTCTTT	CASSPSQQGWGNTEAFF
NA	TRBV6-4	TRBJ2-1	TRBD2	16	TGTGCCAGCAGTGACTCGATTCGGGGGGATTACAATGAGCAGTTCTTC	CASSDSIRGDYNEQFF
NA	TRBV10-3	TRBJ1-1	NA	15	TGTGCCATCAGTGAGTCGGGGGGGCGAGGTACTGAAGCTTTCTTT	CAISESGGRGTEAFF
NA	TRBV5-1	TRBJ1-5	NA	16	TGCGCCAGCAGCTTGGTAGGGGGGGCCCCCAATCAGCCCCAGCATTTT	CASSLVGGAPNQPQHF
once	TRBV7-3	TRBJ2-7	NA	14	TGTGCCAGCAGCTTACAACAATCGGGCTACGAGCAGTACTTC	CASSLQQSGYEQYF
NA	TRBV7-9	TRBJ2-1	TRBD2	14	TGTGCCAGCTTAGGGACTAGCGGAAACAATGAGCAGTTCTTC	CASLGTSGNNEQFF
NA	TRBV5-1	TRBJ1-6	TRBD1	15	TGCGCCAGCAGCTTGAGGGGACAGAATAATTCATCCCTCCACTTT	CASSLRGQNNSSLHF
NA	TRBV19	TRBJ1-2	TRBD1	14	TGTGCCAGTAGCCCAATAGGACAGGGATCTGGCTACACCTTC	CASSPIGQGSGYTF
NA	TRBV6-1	TRBJ1-5	NA	14	TGTGCCAGCAGTGACAGGGGTGGCGATCAGCCCCAGCATTTT	CASSDRGGDQPQHF
NA	TRBV19	TRBJ1-1	NA	13	TGTGCCAGTAGTATAGGAACAGGCACTGAAGCTTTCTTT	CASSIGTGTEAFF
NA	TRBV9	TRBJ1-6	NA	13	TGTGCCAGCAGCACAGAGTTAAATTCACCCCTCCACTTT	CASSTELNSPLHF
NA	TRBV5-6	TRBJ1-1	TRBD1	14	TGTGCCAGCAGCCGCCAAGGGACAGCCACTGAAGCTTTCTTT	CASSRQGTATEAFF
NA	TRBV4-3	TRBJ1-2	NA	17	TGCGCCAGCAGCCAAGAACTCCTAACGGGTCAGGGGTATGGCTACACCTTC	CASSQELLTGQGYGYTF
NA	TRBV6-2/TRBV6-3	TRBJ1-2	NA	14	TGTGCCAGCAGTTATTTGGACTGGGAGGGTGGCTACACCTTC	CASSYLDWEGGYTF
few	TRBV18	TRBJ1-6	TRBD1	15	TGTGCCAGCTCAGAGGGGACAGGGGGTTATTCACCCCTCCACTTT	CASSEGTGGYSPLHF
NA	TRBV3-1/TRBV3-2	TRBJ1-3	NA	13	TGTGCCAGTTCGACAGATAGTCGTGACACCATATATTTT	CASSTDSRDTIYF
few	TRBV7-3	TRBJ1-5	NA	13	TGTGCCAGCAGCTTAACGAGAGAGCAGCCCCAGCATTTT	CASSLTREQPQHF
once	TRBV5-1	TRBJ1-1	TRBD1	13	TGCGCCAGCAGTACCGGACAGGGTACTGAAGCTTTCTTT	CASSTGQGTEAFF
NA	TRBV5-1	TRBJ2-2	NA	16	TGCGCCAGCAGCTTGGAAGAGTTTTTGGGGCCCGGGGAGCTGTTTTTT	CASSLEEFLGPGELFF
NA	TRBV16	TRBJ2-7	NA	17	TGTGCCAGCAGCCAAAGATCTATGGCAGGACTCTCCTACGAGCAGTACTTC	CASSQRSMAGLSYEQYF
NA	TRBV9	TRBJ2-1	TRBD2	15	TGTGCCAGCAGCGTAGCTGGCGGGGGGGCATCTGAGCAGTTCTTC	CASSVAGGGASEQFF
once	TRBV10-3	TRBJ2-7	NA	17	TGTGCCATCAGTGAGCCTATCAGGGGTAGGAGCTCCTACGAGCAGTACTTC	CAISEPIRGRSSYEQYF
NA	TRBV5-1	TRBJ1-5	NA	15	TGCGCCAGCAGCTTGGACAGTTATAGCAATCAGCCCCAGCATTTT	CASSLDSYSNQPQHF